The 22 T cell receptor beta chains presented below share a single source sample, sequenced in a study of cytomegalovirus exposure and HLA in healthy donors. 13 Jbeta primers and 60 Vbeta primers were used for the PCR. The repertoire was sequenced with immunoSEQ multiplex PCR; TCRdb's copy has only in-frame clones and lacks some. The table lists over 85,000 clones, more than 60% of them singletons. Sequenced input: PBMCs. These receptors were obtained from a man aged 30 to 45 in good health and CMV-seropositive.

The CDR3 DNA follows: TGTGCCAGTAGTATGACCGGGAGGAACACTGAAGCTTTCTTT. It encodes CASSMTGRNTEAFF. This chain links TRBV19 with TRBJ1-1, with D unclear. The V end was cut by 3 bases, the J end by 1 base, with 9 bases between. The CDR3 runs 14 residues. CDR1 LNHDA and CDR2 SQIVND come from the germline V gene (reference sequence).

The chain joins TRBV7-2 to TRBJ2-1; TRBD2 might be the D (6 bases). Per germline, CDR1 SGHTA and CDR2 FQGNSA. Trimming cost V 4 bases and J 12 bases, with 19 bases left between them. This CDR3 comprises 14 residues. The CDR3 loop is CASSSNGLQNGQFF. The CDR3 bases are TGTGCCAGCAGCTCCAACGGACTACAAAACGGGCAGTTCTTC.

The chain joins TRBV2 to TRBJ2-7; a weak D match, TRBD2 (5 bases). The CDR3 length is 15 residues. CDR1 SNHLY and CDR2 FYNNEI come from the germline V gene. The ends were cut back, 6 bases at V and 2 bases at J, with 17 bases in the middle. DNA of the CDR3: TGTGCCAGCAGCGATGACCCGAGGGCCACCTACGAGCAGTACTTC. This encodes CASSDDPRATYEQYF.

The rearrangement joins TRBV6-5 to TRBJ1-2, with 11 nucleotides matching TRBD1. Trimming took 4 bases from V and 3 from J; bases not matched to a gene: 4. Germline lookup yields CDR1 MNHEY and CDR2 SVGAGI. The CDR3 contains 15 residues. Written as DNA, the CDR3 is TGTGCCAGCAGTTCCCCGGGACAGGGGGACTATGGCTACACCTTC. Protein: CASSSPGQGDYGYTF.

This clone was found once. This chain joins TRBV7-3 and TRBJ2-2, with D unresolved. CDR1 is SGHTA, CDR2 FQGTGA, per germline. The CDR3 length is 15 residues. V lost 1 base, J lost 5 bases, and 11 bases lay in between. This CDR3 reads CASSLNSPPTGELFF. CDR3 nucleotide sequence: TGTGCCAGCAGCTTAAATAGTCCTCCAACCGGGGAGCTGTTTTTT.

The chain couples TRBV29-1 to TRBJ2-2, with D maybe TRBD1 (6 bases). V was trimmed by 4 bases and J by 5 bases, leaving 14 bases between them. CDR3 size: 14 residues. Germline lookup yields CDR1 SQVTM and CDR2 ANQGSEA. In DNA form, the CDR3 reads TGCAGCGTTGTCGGCAGGGGAGAAACCGGGGAGCTGTTTTTT. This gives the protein CSVVGRGETGELFF.

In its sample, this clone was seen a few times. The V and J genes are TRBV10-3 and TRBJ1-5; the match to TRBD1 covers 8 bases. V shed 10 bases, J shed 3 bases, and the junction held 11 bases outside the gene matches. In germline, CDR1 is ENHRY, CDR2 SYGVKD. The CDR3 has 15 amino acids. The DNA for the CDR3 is TGTGCCACCGAGGACAGGGAAGGTTACAATCAGCCCCAGCATTTT. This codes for CATEDREGYNQPQHF.

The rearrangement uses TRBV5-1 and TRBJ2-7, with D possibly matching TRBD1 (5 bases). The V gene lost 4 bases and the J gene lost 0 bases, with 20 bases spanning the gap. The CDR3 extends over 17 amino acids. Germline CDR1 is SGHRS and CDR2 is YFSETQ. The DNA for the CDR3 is TGCGCCAGCAGCATCGGAATCAGGGCGGTGAGCTCCTACGAGCAGTACTTC. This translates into CASSIGIRAVSSYEQYF.

CDR3 coding DNA: TGTGCCAGCAGGGGGGACAGCGCAGGCTACACCTTC. The encoded protein is CASRGDSAGYTF. The V call is TRBV6-5, the J call TRBJ1-2, with TRBD1 matching over 7 bases. This CDR3 is 12 amino acids long. Germline CDR1 and CDR2: MNHEY and SVGAGI. V trimming: 6 bases; J trimming: 8 bases; junction bases outside the gene matches: 6.

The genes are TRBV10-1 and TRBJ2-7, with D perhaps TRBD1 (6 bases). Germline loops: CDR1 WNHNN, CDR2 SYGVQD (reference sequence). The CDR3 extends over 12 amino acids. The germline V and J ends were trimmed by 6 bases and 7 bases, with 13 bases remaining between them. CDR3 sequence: CASSHQGGEQYF. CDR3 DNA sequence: TGCGCCAGCAGCCACCAAGGGGGAGAGCAGTACTTC.

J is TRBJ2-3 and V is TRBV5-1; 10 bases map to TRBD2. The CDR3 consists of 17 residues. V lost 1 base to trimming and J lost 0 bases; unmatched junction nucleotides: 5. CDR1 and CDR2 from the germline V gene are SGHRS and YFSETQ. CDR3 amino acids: CASSLSSGGPSTDTQYF. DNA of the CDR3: TGCGCCAGCAGCTTGTCTAGCGGGGGACCTAGCACAGATACGCAGTATTTT.

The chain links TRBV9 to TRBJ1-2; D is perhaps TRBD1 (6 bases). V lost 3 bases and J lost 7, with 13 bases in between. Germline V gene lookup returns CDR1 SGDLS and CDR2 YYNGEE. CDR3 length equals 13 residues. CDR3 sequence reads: CASSGTGIGGYTF. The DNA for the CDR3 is TGTGCCAGCAGCGGCACAGGGATCGGTGGCTACACCTTC.

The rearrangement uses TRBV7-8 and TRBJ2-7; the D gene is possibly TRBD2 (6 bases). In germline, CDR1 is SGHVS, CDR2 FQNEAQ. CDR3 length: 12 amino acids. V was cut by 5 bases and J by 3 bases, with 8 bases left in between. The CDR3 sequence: CASSLSGYEQYF. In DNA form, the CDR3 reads TGTGCCAGCAGCCTTAGCGGCTACGAGCAGTACTTC.

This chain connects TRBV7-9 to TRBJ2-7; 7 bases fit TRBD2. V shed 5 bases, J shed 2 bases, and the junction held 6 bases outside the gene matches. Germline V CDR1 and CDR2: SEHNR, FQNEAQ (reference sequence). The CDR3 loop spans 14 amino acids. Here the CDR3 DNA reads TGTGCCAGCAGCCCCCCCGGGGGGACCTACGAGCAGTACTTC. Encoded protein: CASSPPGGTYEQYF.

CDR3 coding DNA: TGTGCCAGCAGCTTCGGTGGGGCCTCACTACTTGATCAGCCCCAGCATTTT. Translated: CASSFGGASLLDQPQHF. The rearrangement joins TRBV5-6 to TRBJ1-5; TRBD1 might be the D (5 bases). Between the trimmed V and J ends, which lost 2 bases and 5 bases, there was a span of 20 bases. The CDR3 length is 17 residues. The germline gives CDR1 SGHDT, CDR2 YYEEEE. The entire variable domain, with the rest obtained from reference TRBV5-6 and TRBJ1-5, is as follows: DAGVTQSPTHLIKTRGQQVTLRCSPKSGHDTVSWYQQALGQGPQFIFQYYEEEERQRGNFPDRFSGHQFPNYSSELNVNALLLGDSALYLCASSFGGASLLDQPQHFGDGTRLSIL.

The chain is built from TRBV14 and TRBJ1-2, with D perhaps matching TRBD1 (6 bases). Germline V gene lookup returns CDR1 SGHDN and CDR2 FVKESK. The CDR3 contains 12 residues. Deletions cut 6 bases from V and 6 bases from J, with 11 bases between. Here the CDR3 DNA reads TGTGCCAGCAGTTTACAGGGCCATGGCTACACCTTC. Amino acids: CASSLQGHGYTF.

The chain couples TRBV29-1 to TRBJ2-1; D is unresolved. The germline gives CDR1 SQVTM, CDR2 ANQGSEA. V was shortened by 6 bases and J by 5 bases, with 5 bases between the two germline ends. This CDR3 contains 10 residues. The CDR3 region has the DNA TGCAGCGTCGGAGACAATGAGCAGTTCTTC. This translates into CSVGDNEQFF.

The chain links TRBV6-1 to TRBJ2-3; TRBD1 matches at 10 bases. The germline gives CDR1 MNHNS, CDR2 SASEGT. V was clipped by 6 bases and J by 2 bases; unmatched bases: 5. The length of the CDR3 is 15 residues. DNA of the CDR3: TGTGCCAGCAGCGCCGGGACAGGGGACACAGATACGCAGTATTTT. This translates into CASSAGTGDTDTQYF.

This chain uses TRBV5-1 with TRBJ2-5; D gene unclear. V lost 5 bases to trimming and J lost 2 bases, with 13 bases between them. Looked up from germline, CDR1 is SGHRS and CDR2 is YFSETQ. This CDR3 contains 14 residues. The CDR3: CASSFGQRQETQYF. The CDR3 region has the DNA TGCGCCAGCAGTTTTGGGCAGAGACAAGAGACCCAGTACTTC.

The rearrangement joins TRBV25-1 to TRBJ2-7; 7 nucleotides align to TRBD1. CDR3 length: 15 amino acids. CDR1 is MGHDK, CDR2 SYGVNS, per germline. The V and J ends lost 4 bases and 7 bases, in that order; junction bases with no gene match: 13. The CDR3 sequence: CASSAEGGELREQYF. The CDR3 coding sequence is TGTGCCAGCAGTGCCGAAGGGGGCGAGTTGAGAGAGCAGTACTTC.

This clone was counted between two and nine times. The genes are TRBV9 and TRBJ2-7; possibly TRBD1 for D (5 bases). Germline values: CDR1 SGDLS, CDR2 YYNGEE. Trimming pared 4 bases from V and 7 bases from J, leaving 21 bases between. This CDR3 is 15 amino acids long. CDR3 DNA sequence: TGTGCCAGCAGCCCCCGAATGACAGATGTAGGAGAGCAGTACTTC. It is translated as CASSPRMTDVGEQYF.

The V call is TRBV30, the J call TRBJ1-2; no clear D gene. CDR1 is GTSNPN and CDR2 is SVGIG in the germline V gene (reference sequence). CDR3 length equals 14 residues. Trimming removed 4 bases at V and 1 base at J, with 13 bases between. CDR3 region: CAWKPNGVNYGYTF. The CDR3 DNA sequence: TGTGCCTGGAAACCGAACGGTGTTAACTATGGCTACACCTTC. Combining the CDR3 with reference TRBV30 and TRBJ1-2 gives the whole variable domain SQTIHQWPATLVQPVGSPLSLECTVEGTSNPNLYWYRQAAGRGLQLLFYSVGIGQISSEVPQNLSASRPQDRQFILSSKKLLLSDSGFYLCAWKPNGVNYGYTFGSGTRLTVV.